The following is a T cell receptor (beta chain) sequence with its context. This sample was taken from a study of shared clonotypes between healthy human individuals. In the naive CD8 group, cells lacked CD45RO and were positively selected for CCR7, so terminally differentiated effector memory CD45RA+ cells were left out. In the original analysis: As immunoSEQ supplied junction-only sequences (without quality scores), filtering differed. This table comes from immunoSEQ multiplex PCR, and its TCRdb copy is limited to in-frame clones, with some not included. Clonal size and the V and J genes are those of that table, whereas D and trimming came from the DNA. The sample records roughly 2 million clones, about 95% being singletons. CDR1 and CDR2 from the germline V gene are MNHNY and SVGAGI (reference sequence). Trimming removed 0 bases at V and 8 bases at J, with 16 bases between. The CDR3 runs 15 residues.

The specimen was naive CD8+ T cells sorted from blood. The rearrangement uses TRBV6-6 and TRBJ1-2; D uncertain. This receptor was obtained from a man aged 18 to 29 in good health. The CDR3 protein is CASSYSPGGGLGYTF. In DNA form, the CDR3 reads TGTGCCAGCAGTTACTCTCCTGGCGGAGGTCTGGGCTACACCTTC.